This T cell receptor beta chain was recovered during a study of blood T cell repertoires in COVID-19. The wider study: Acute and convalescent COVID-19 specimens originated in the United States, Italy and Spain. PBMCs, B-cell-depleted T cells, or T cells were the source of the cDNA or gDNA that made up the material.

V was cut by 5 bases and J by 2 bases, with 9 bases left in between. The CDR3 contains 13 residues. The germline V gene has CDR1 LNHDA and CDR2 SQIVND (reference sequence). Per the authors' pipeline: Counts of nucleated cells, estimated from reference gene primer amplification, were obtained. The table came from immunoSEQ multiplex PCR; TCRdb's copy has only in-frame clones and leaves some out. That table furnishes V, J and clone size, whereas the DNA furnished D and trimming. The sample includes fewer than 110,000 clones, around 87% of them seen just once. The sequence was collected from a woman in her 30s with acute or convalescent COVID-19. Sequenced: peripheral blood. The rearrangement links TRBV19 to TRBJ1-1; TRBD1 might be the D (5 bases). The CDR3 coding sequence is TGTGCCAGTAGTCCTCAGGGCAACACTGAAGCTTTCTTT. Protein product: CASSPQGNTEAFF.